The sequence of this T cell receptor (beta chain) was determined in a study of T cells in tumors after PD-1 blockade (dated by TCRdb to the late 2010s). Context from the whole study: Patients with prior checkpoint blockade, systemic immunosuppressant use, or recent radiotherapy or other anti-cancer therapy within 4 weeks were excluded. Patients were treated with either pembrolizumab 200 mg every 3 weeks or cemiplimab 350 mg every 2 weeks. Some patients also continued taking vismodegib 150 mg daily during anti-PD-1 treatment. On average, peripheral blood samples yielded under 45,000 unique clonotypes and over 100,000 TCR templates (range roughly 22,000-280,000). Paired single-cell RNA and TCR sequencing was done in the study on site-matched tumors from patients with BCC or SCC, both before and after anti-PD-1 therapy. To compare clonotypes in blood versus tumor, bulk TCR sequencing was run on around ten peripheral blood samples drawn from several patients. RECIST version 1.1 was the standard used to evaluate clinical response.

Interpreted using the paper, the time point label stands for: before anti-PD-1 therapy. For bulk TCRbeta sequencing, genomic DNA was extracted from tumor biopsies or peripheral blood, and input amounts ranged from about 616 ng to 6,500 ng. Every patient was a poor candidate for surgical resection and had histologically proven advanced or metastatic basal or squamous cell carcinoma. The basal cell carcinoma cohort comprised about eleven patients, of whom several had bulk tumor TCR sequencing. What the work shows at the level of the full study, not this receptor alone: Around 40% of tumor TCR clonotypes were found in blood, and some novel exhausted tumor clones appeared in pre-treatment blood, suggesting peripheral recruitment. Where the novel T cell clones came from was not identified, and possible sources could include lymphoid organs or rare unexpanded clones inside the tumor or in the tumor periphery.

The immunoSEQ platform was used to carry out deep TCRbeta sequencing. The paper's processing steps were these. Only productive rearrangements were exported from the immunoSEQ Analyzer for further analysis. T cell phenotypes were assigned to bulk TCRbeta clonotypes by matching the clonotypes to single-cell RNA+TCR-seq clones with the same TCRbeta sequence. Clone enrichment in tumor was computed as tumor frequency divided by PBMC frequency from bulk TCR sequencing. TCRs were grouped by GLIPH into specificity groups, defined as clusters of distinct TCRs likely recognizing common antigens via shared CDR3 motifs. This immuneACCESS table, as held by TCRdb, lists in-frame sequences with V and J called but not all clones. Of the missing ones, under half trace to an unresolved V gene in checked studies; the others have no known cause. The D gene and trimming were derived from the DNA, and the V and J assignments and clone size from that table. The sample table shows over 30,000 clones, and approximately 78% are seen once. The ten largest clones add up to roughly 39% of the sample.

On this clone: There is no known antigen for this receptor. No base quality values were provided; no much bigger clone lies one nucleotide off.

This TCR was sampled from a human donor with basal cell carcinoma. Here the sequenced sample was PBMCs, taken before anti-PD-1 treatment.

The bases are TGTGCAAGTCGCTTAGTAACTTCGGGGGTAGGTTCAGAGACCCAGTACTTC. The translation is CASRLVTSGVGSETQYF. Recombination linked TRBV12-2 to TRBJ2-5; the D call TRBD2 from the table was never checked on the DNA. TRBV12-2 is a pseudogene. Spanning cysteine to phenylalanine, the CDR3 consists of 17 amino acids. The only DNA kept is the CDR3, 51 bases in frame from the first base.